This entry is about one TCR beta chain. This record belongs to a study of blood T cell repertoires in COVID-19. Study summary: Sources were T cells, B-cell-depleted T cells, or PBMCs; the material itself was cDNA or gDNA.

In the authors' workflow: Estimates of nucleated cell counts were drawn from the amplification of reference gene primers. Using immunoSEQ multiplex PCR, the repertoire was profiled, and TCRdb retains in-frame clones only, with some absent. The D gene and trimming were derived from the DNA, and the V and J assignments and clone size from that table. The sample holds fewer than 350,000 clones, 90% seen once. This CDR3 is built from 18 residues. Trimming took 3 bases from V and 2 from J; bases not matched to a gene: 15. The sequencing input was peripheral blood. The source is a woman in her twenties or thirties with COVID-19, enrolled during active disease. This chain uses TRBV5-3 with TRBJ2-3; TRBD1 agrees at 7 bases. TRBV5-3 counts as an open reading frame of uncertain function. This CDR3 is CARSSNTATGPPTDTQYF. CDR3 bases: TGTGCCAGAAGCTCAAATACAGCGACAGGGCCCCCCACAGATACGCAGTATTTT.